Shown below are 13 T cell receptor beta chains from a single sample sequenced in a study of blood T cell repertoires in COVID-19. Measured with immunoSEQ multiplex PCR; TCRdb has only the in-frame clones, and not every one. The data show over 85,000 clones, just under 85% seen once. Sequenced: peripheral blood. Source of these receptors: a man aged 45-60 years with acute or convalescent COVID-19.

This clone was observed a handful of times. The J gene is TRBJ2-2, the V gene TRBV5-1; 7 bases are shared with TRBD2. The CDR3 runs 16 residues. V dropped 4 bases and J dropped 0; count of bases not matched to a gene: 6. CDR1 and CDR2 (germline): SGHRS, YFSETQ. CDR3 sequence reads: CASSGSGAANTGELFF. CDR3 DNA: TGCGCCAGCAGCGGAAGCGGGGCCGCGAACACCGGGGAGCTGTTTTTT.

The chain has TRBV20-1 and TRBJ1-2; D call uncertain. Deletions cut 4 bases from V and 9 bases from J, with 12 bases between. CDR3 length: 11 residues. Germline CDR1 is DFQATT and CDR2 is SNEGSKA (reference sequence). CDR3: CSATRELRYTF. The DNA for the CDR3 is TGCAGTGCTACGCGAGAATTGCGCTACACCTTC.

This chain joins TRBV30 and TRBJ1-2, with 7 bases lining up with TRBD1. Losses at the gene ends were 4 bases for V and 5 bases for J; bases not matched to a gene: 7. The CDR3 loop spans 13 amino acids. Germline V gene data show CDR1 as GTSNPN and CDR2 as SVGIG (reference sequence). This chain's CDR3 is CAWNRDRPYGYTF. DNA of the CDR3: TGTGCCTGGAATAGGGACAGACCATATGGCTACACCTTC.

The rearrangement links TRBV7-2 to TRBJ1-6; 9 nucleotides align to TRBD1. CDR1 SGHTA and CDR2 FQGNSA come from the germline V gene. This CDR3 is built from 17 residues. V was clipped by 0 bases and J by 7 bases; unmatched bases: 7. CDR3 region: CASSLAGTGRENSPLHF. The CDR3 DNA sequence: TGTGCCAGCAGCTTAGCGGGGACAGGGCGGGAAAATTCACCCCTCCACTTT.

V is TRBV5-4 and J is TRBJ2-2, with no clear D. This CDR3 contains 14 residues. Germline CDR1 is SGHNT and CDR2 is YYREEE (reference sequence). Trimming cost V 4 bases and J 2 bases, with 9 bases left between them. The CDR3 sequence: CASSISYNTGELFF. CDR3 bases: TGTGCCAGCAGCATTAGCTACAACACCGGGGAGCTGTTTTTT.

This sequence joins TRBV6-5 and TRBJ1-6; 7 positions agree with TRBD1. This CDR3 region has 14 residues. V lost 7 bases, J lost 7 bases, and 7 bases stayed unmatched. Germline V lookup: CDR1 MNHEY, CDR2 SVGAGI. CDR3 loop: CASKVGTANSPLHF. As DNA, the CDR3 is TGTGCCAGCAAGGTCGGGACAGCCAATTCACCCCTCCACTTT.

This sequence joins TRBV18 and TRBJ1-1, with D hard to call. The CDR3 consists of 13 residues. Germline CDR1 and CDR2: KGHSH and LQKENI. V was trimmed by 3 bases and J by 11 bases, leaving 16 bases between them. The CDR3 is CASSPNGENTAFF. In nucleotides, the CDR3 is TGTGCCAGCTCACCGAACGGGGAAAATACGGCTTTCTTT.

CDR3 coding DNA: TGTGCCAGCAGCTTACAGGGGGTCACTGAAGCTTTCTTT. Its protein is CASSLQGVTEAFF. The gene calls are TRBV11-2 and TRBJ1-1; 7 bases align to TRBD1. The CDR3 contains 13 residues. Germline V gene data show CDR1 as SGHAT and CDR2 as FQNNGV. Trimming at V came to 2 bases and at J to 4 bases, leaving 1 base not matched to a gene.

V is TRBV5-1 and J is TRBJ2-7; maybe TRBD1 (7 bases). Germline V lookup: CDR1 SGHRS, CDR2 YFSETQ. V was clipped by 4 bases and J by 0 bases, with 17 bases between them. CDR3 length equals 16 residues. CDR3 region: CASSPMEGQSSYEQYF. The CDR3 DNA reads as TGCGCCAGCAGCCCCATGGAGGGACAGAGCTCCTACGAGCAGTACTTC.

The sample holds a few counts of this clone. The V and J genes are TRBV6-2 or TRBV6-3 and TRBJ1-6, with D unclear. The CDR3 is 17 amino acids. The V end lost 6 bases, the J end lost 4 bases, and 19 bases lay between the germline ends. Germline loops: CDR1 MNHEY, CDR2 SVGEGT. The CDR3 DNA is TGTGCCAGCAGCCCCGGTCTAATCATCTTATATAATTCACCCCTCCACTTT. Amino acid sequence: CASSPGLIILYNSPLHF.

The chain carries TRBV11-1 and TRBJ1-1, with 7 nucleotides matching TRBD1. CDR3 length equals 14 residues. The V and J ends lost 5 bases and 7 bases, in that order; junction bases with no gene match: 10. Per the germline V gene, CDR1 is SGHAT and CDR2 is FQDESV (reference sequence). The CDR3 nucleotides are TGTGCCAGCAGCATCCGGGACAGAGTCGATGAAGCTTTCTTT. Translation gives CASSIRDRVDEAFF.

This rearrangement joins TRBV3-1 (or the pseudogene TRBV3-2) to TRBJ2-7, with D unresolved. V dropped 4 bases and J dropped 2 bases, with 12 bases sitting between them. Germline CDR1 LGHDT, CDR2 YNNKEL (reference sequence). CDR3 length: 14 amino acids. CDR3 in DNA: TGTGCCAGCAGCCCGACGGTAGCAGCCTACGAGCAGTACTTC. Encoded protein: CASSPTVAAYEQYF.

This rearrangement joins TRBV7-8 to TRBJ2-2, with 14 nucleotides matching TRBD2. J was trimmed by 6 bases and V by 8 bases; bases with no gene match: 5. The CDR3 loop spans 15 amino acids. The germline gives CDR1 SGHVS, CDR2 FQNEAQ. The DNA for the CDR3 is TGTGCCAGCGGGACTAGCGGGGGTGTTGCCGGGGAGCTGTTTTTT. Its translation: CASGTSGGVAGELFF.